This T cell receptor (beta chain) was profiled in a study of blood T cell repertoires in COVID-19. The wider study: Acute and convalescent COVID-19 specimens originated in the United States, Italy and Spain.

The CDR3 covers 12 residues. V shed 9 bases and J shed 6 bases, with 12 bases lying between them. Germline V lookup: CDR1 SNHLY, CDR2 FYNNEI. Data came from immunoSEQ multiplex PCR; TCRdb stores just in-frame clones and leaves some out. The sample lists about 52,000 clones, around 86% occurring once. In this sample, this clone turned up once. This clonotype was sampled from an elderly woman with acute or convalescent COVID-19. The V and J genes are TRBV2 and TRBJ2-1, with a tentative D call TRBD1 (6 bases). Sequencing input: peripheral blood. CDR3 sequence reads: CASTIGGNEQFF. The CDR3 DNA is TGTGCCAGTACGATAGGGGGCAATGAGCAGTTCTTC. Together with reference TRBV2 and TRBJ2-1, the CDR3 gives the full variable domain: EPEVTQTPSHQVTQMGQEVILRCVPISNHLYFYWYRQILGQKVEFLVSFYNNEISEKSEIFDDQFSVERPDGSNFTLKIRSTKLEDSAMYFCASTIGGNEQFFGPGTRLTVL.